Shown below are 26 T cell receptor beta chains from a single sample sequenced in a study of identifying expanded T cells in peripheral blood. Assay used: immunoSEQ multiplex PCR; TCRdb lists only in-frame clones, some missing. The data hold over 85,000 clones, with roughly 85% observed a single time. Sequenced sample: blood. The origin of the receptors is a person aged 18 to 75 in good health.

Here the CDR3 reads CASSQDTRGLAYEQYF. As DNA, the CDR3 is TGTGCCAGCAGCCAAGATACGAGGGGGTTAGCCTACGAGCAGTACTTC. The chain links TRBV14 to TRBJ2-7, with D perhaps matching TRBD1 (6 bases). CDR3 length: 16 amino acids. Germline V CDR1 and CDR2: SGHDN, FVKESK. V lost 0 bases to trimming and J lost 2 bases, with 14 bases between them.

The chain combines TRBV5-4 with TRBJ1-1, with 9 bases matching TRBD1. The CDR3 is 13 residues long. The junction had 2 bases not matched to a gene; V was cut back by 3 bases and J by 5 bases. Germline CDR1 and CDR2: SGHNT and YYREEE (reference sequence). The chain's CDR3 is CASSWDRETEAFF. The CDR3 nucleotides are TGTGCCAGCAGCTGGGACAGGGAGACTGAAGCTTTCTTT.

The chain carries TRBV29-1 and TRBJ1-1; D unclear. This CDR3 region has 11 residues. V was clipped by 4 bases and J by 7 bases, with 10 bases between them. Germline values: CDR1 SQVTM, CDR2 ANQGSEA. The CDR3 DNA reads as TGCAGCGTTGTTGACGGACGTGAAGCTTTCTTT. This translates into CSVVDGREAFF.

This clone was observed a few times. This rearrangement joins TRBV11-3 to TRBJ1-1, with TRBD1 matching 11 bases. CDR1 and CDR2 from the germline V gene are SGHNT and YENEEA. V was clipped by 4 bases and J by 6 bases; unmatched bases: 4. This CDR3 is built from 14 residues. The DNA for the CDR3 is TGTGCCAGCAGCTCGGGACAGGGGGTGGCTGAAGCTTTCTTT. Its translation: CASSSGQGVAEAFF.

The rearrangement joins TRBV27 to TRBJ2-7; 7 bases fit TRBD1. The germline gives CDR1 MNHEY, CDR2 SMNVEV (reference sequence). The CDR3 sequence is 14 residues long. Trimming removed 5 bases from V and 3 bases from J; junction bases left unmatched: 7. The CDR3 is CASSPLGQNYEQYF. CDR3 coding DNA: TGTGCCAGCAGTCCCCTGGGACAGAACTACGAGCAGTACTTC.

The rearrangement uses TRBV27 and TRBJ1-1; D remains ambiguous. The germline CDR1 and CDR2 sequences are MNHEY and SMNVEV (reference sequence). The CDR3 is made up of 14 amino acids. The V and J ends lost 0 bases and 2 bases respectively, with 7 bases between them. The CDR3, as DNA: TGTGCCAGCAGTTTATCATGGGAAAACACTGAAGCTTTCTTT. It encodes CASSLSWENTEAFF.

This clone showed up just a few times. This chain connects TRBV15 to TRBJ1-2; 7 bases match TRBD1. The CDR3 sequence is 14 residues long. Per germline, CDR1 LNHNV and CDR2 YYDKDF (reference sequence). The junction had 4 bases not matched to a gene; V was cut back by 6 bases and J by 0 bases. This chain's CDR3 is CATRQTGTNYGYTF. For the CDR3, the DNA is TGTGCCACCAGGCAGACAGGGACTAACTATGGCTACACCTTC.

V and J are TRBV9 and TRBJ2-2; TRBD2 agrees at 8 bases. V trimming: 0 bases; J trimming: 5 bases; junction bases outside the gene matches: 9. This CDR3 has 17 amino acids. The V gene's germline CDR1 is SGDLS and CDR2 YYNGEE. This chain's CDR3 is CASSVGSSGVHTGELFF. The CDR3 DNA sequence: TGTGCCAGCAGCGTAGGTAGTAGCGGGGTCCATACCGGGGAGCTGTTTTTT. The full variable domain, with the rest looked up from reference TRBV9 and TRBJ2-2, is DSGVTQTPKHLITATGQRVTLRCSPRSGDLSVYWYQQSLDQGLQFLIQYYNGEERAKGNILERFSAQQFPDLHSELNLSSLELGDSALYFCASSVGSSGVHTGELFFGEGSRLTVL.

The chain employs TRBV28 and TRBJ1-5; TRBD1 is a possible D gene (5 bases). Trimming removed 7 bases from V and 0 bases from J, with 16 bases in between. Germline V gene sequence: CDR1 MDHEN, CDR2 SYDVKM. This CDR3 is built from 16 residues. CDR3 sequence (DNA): TGTGCCAGCACCACCGGGGGGGGGTTTAGCAATCAGCCCCAGCATTTT. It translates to CASTTGGGFSNQPQHF.

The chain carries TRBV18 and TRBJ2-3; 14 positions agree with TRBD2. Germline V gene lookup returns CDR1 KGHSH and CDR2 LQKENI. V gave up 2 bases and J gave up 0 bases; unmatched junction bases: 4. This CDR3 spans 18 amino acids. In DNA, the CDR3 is TGTGCCAGCTCACCAGAAGGACTAGCGGGGGGCAGCACAGATACGCAGTATTTT. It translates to CASSPEGLAGGSTDTQYF. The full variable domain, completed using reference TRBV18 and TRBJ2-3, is NAGVMQNPRHLVRRRGQEARLRCSPMKGHSHVYWYRQLPEEGLKFMVYLQKENIIDESGMPKERFSAEFPKEGPSILRIQQVVRGDSAAYFCASSPEGLAGGSTDTQYFGPGTRLTVL.

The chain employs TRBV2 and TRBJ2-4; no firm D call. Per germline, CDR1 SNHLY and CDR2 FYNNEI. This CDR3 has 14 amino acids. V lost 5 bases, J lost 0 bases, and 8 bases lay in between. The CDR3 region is CASSPALAKNIQYF. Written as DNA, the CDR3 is TGTGCCAGCAGTCCGGCGCTAGCCAAAAACATTCAGTACTTC.

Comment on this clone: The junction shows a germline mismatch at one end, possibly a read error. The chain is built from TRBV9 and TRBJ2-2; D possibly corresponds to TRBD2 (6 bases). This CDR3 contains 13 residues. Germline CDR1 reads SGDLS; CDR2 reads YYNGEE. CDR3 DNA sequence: TGTGCCAGCAGCCGGGGGAACGCCGGGGAGCTGTTTTTT. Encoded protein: CASSRGNAGELFF.

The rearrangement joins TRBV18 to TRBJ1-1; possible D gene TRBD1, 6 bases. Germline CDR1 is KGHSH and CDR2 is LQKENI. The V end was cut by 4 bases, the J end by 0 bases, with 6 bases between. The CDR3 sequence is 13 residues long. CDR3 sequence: CASSRTVNTEAFF. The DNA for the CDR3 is TGTGCCAGCTCACGGACAGTGAACACTGAAGCTTTCTTT.

The CDR3 protein is CASSQGARRDQETQYF. The DNA for the CDR3 is TGCGCCAGCAGCCAAGGCGCCCGACGCGACCAAGAGACCCAGTACTTC. The gene calls are TRBV4-1 and TRBJ2-5; D is undetermined. V lost 1 base and J 0 bases, leaving 12 bases between the germline ends. From germline, CDR1 is MGHRA and CDR2 YSYEKL. The CDR3 is made up of 16 amino acids.

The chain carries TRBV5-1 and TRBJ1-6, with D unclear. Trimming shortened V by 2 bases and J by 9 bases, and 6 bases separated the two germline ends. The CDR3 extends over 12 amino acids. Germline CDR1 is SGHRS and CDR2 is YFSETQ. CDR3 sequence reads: CASSLGSSPLHF. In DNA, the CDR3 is TGCGCCAGCAGCTTAGGGAGTTCACCCCTCCACTTT.

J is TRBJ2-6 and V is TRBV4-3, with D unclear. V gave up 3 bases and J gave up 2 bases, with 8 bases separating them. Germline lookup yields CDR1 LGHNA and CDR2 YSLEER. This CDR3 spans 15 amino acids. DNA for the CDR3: TGCGCCAGCAGCCATTCTGGAGCTGGGGCCAACGTCCTGACTTTC. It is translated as CASSHSGAGANVLTF.

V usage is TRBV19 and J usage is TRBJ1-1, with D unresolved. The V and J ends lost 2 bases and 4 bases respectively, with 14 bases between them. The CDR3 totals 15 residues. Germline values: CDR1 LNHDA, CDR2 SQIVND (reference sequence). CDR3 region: CASSIRPTGSTEAFF. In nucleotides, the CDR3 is TGTGCCAGTAGTATACGGCCAACCGGGAGCACTGAAGCTTTCTTT.

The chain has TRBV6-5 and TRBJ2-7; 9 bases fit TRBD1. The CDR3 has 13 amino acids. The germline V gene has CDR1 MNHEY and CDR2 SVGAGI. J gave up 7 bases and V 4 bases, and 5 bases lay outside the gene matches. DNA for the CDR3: TGTGCCAGCAGTTCGACAGGGGGGAAAGAGCAGTACTTC. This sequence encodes CASSSTGGKEQYF.

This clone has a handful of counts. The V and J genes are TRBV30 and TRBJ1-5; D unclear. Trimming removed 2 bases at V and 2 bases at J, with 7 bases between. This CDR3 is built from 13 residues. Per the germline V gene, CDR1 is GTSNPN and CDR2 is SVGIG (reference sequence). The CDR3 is CAWSQEGNQPQHF. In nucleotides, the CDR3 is TGTGCCTGGAGTCAGGAAGGCAATCAGCCCCAGCATTTT.

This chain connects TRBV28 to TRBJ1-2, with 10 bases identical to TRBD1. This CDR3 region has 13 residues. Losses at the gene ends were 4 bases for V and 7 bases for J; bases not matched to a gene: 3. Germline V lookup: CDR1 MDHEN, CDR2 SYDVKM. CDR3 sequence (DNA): TGTGCCAGCAGTTCGGGACAGGGGAGTGGCTACACCTTC. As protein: CASSSGQGSGYTF.

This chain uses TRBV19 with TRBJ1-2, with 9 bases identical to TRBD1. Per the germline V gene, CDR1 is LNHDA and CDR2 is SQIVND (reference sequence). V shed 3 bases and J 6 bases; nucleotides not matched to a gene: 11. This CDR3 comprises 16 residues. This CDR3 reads CASSITDVRQGDGYTF. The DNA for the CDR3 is TGTGCCAGTAGTATTACGGATGTAAGACAGGGGGATGGCTACACCTTC.

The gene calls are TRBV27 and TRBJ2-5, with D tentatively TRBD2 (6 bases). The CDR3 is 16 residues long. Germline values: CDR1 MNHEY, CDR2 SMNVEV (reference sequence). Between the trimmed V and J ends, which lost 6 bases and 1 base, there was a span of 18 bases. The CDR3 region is CASSSWGWGVQETQYF. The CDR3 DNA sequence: TGTGCCAGCAGCTCGTGGGGTTGGGGGGTCCAAGAGACCCAGTACTTC.

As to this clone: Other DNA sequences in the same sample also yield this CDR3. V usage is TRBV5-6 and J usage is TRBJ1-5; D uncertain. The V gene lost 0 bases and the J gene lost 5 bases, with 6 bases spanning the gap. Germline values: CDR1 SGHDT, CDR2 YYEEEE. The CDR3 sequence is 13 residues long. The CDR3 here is CASSLGLYQPQHF. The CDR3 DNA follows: TGTGCCAGCAGCTTGGGTTTGTATCAGCCCCAGCATTTT.

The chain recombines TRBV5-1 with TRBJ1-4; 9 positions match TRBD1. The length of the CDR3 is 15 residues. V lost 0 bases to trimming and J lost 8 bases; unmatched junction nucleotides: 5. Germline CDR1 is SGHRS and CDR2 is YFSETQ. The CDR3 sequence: CASSLAGTGYEKLFF. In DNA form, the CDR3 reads TGCGCCAGCAGCTTGGCCGGGACAGGGTACGAAAAACTGTTTTTT. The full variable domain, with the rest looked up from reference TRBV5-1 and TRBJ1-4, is KAGVTQTPRYLIKTRGQQVTLSCSPISGHRSVSWYQQTPGQGLQFLFEYFSETQRNKGNFPGRFSGRQFSNSRSEMNVSTLELGDSALYLCASSLAGTGYEKLFFGSGTQLSVL.

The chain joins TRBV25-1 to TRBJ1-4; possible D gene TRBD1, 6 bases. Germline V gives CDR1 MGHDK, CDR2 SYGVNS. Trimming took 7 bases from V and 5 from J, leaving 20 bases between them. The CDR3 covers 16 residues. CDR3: CASKEDSWTENEKLFF. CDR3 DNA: TGTGCCAGCAAGGAGGACTCCTGGACAGAAAATGAAAAACTGTTTTTT.

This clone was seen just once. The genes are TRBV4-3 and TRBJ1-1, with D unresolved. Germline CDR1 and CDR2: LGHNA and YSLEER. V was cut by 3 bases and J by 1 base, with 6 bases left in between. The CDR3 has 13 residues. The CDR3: CASSQDWNTEAFF. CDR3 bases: TGCGCCAGCAGCCAGGACTGGAACACTGAAGCTTTCTTT.